Following are 22 T cell receptor beta chains from one sample sequenced in a study of blood T cell repertoires in COVID-19. Sequencing was performed with immunoSEQ multiplex PCR; in TCRdb, only in-frame clones are kept and a portion is missing. The sample consists of roughly 140,000 clones, over 70% of them appearing once. Specimen: peripheral blood. The source is a man in his 70s who had recovered from COVID-19.

The chain combines TRBV27 with TRBJ2-3, with D tentatively TRBD1 (6 bases). The CDR3 runs 14 residues. V gave up 6 bases and J gave up 2 bases, with 12 bases separating them. CDR1 and CDR2 (germline): MNHEY, SMNVEV (reference sequence). CDR3 region: CASSAPGHTDTQYF. CDR3 DNA sequence: TGTGCCAGCAGCGCCCCGGGACACACAGATACGCAGTATTTT.

In the case of this clone: A junction end diverges from the germline sequence, so it may reflect a read error. The chain carries TRBV20-1 and TRBJ2-1, with D maybe TRBD2 (6 bases). CDR1 DFQATT and CDR2 SNEGSKA come from the germline V gene (reference sequence). This CDR3 has 12 amino acids. CDR3 in DNA: TGCAGTGCTAGTTCTGCCCCGGGGACTCTTATCTTC. As protein: CSASSAPGTLIF.

This clone has just a few counts. DNA for the CDR3: TGTGCCAGCAGTTTGACTGCCGACTACGAGCAGTACTTC. It encodes CASSLTADYEQYF. The chain joins TRBV12-3 or TRBV12-4 to TRBJ2-7, with unresolved D. Trimming removed 3 bases at V and 3 bases at J, with 9 bases between. CDR3 length: 13 residues.

J is TRBJ1-5 and V is TRBV13; perhaps TRBD1 as D (5 bases). The V and J ends lost 0 bases and 2 bases respectively, with 8 bases between them. This CDR3 region has 15 residues. The germline V gene encodes CDR1 PRHDT and CDR2 FYEKMQ (reference sequence). This chain's CDR3 is CASSLGAGGNQPQHF. Written as DNA, the CDR3 is TGTGCCAGCAGCTTAGGCGCGGGGGGCAATCAGCCCCAGCATTTT.

The chain joins TRBV5-4 to TRBJ1-1; D ambiguous. V lost 0 bases to trimming and J lost 5 bases, with 8 bases between them. Germline V lookup: CDR1 SGHNT, CDR2 YYREEE (reference sequence). The CDR3 is 13 residues long. CDR3 bases: TGTGCCAGCAGCTTGGAACAGTTTACTGAAGCTTTCTTT. Encoded protein: CASSLEQFTEAFF.

This clone appeared a few times. V usage is TRBV7-8 and J usage is TRBJ1-2; 9 nucleotides agree with TRBD1. Unmatched junction bases numbered 6, after V lost 5 bases and J lost 5 bases. Germline V gene data show CDR1 as SGHVS and CDR2 as FQNEAQ. The CDR3 is 14 residues long. Here the CDR3 reads CASSLGTGRYGYTF. The CDR3 DNA follows: TGTGCCAGCAGCCTCGGGACAGGGCGGTATGGCTACACCTTC.

The V call is TRBV5-5, the J call TRBJ1-1; perhaps TRBD1 as D (6 bases). Germline V gives CDR1 SGHKS, CDR2 YYEKEE (reference sequence). V was cut by 4 bases and J by 3 bases, with 19 bases left in between. The CDR3 has 16 residues. The CDR3 bases are TGTGCCAGCAGCCCTGGACAGTCCTCAGTTGACACTGAAGCTTTCTTT. Residues: CASSPGQSSVDTEAFF.

The chain recombines TRBV7-9 with TRBJ2-1; D is perhaps TRBD2 (5 bases). The V gene lost 6 bases and the J gene lost 0 bases, with 9 bases spanning the gap. The CDR3 consists of 14 residues. Germline CDR1 is SEHNR and CDR2 is FQNEAQ (reference sequence). CDR3 protein: CASRSSTSYNEQFF. CDR3 sequence (DNA): TGTGCCAGCAGATCTAGCACCTCCTACAATGAGCAGTTCTTC.

V usage is TRBV5-1 and J usage is TRBJ2-7; 10 nucleotides align to TRBD1. The CDR3 runs 15 residues. Germline loops: CDR1 SGHRS, CDR2 YFSETQ. V gave up 0 bases and J gave up 10 bases; unmatched junction bases: 10. CDR3: CASSLDGTGVFHQYF. For the CDR3, the DNA is TGCGCCAGCAGCTTGGATGGGACAGGGGTATTTCACCAGTACTTC.

V and J are TRBV5-1 and TRBJ2-3, with 7 bases matching TRBD2. The CDR3 is 16 residues long. V was clipped by 0 bases and J by 1 base; unmatched bases: 5. Per germline, CDR1 SGHRS and CDR2 YFSETQ. CDR3: CASSLDGAGGTDTQYF. CDR3 coding DNA: TGCGCCAGCAGCTTGGACGGCGCGGGAGGCACAGATACGCAGTATTTT. Combining the CDR3 with reference TRBV5-1 and TRBJ2-3 gives the whole variable domain KAGVTQTPRYLIKTRGQQVTLSCSPISGHRSVSWYQQTPGQGLQFLFEYFSETQRNKGNFPGRFSGRQFSNSRSEMNVSTLELGDSALYLCASSLDGAGGTDTQYFGPGTRLTVL.

The chain carries TRBV19 and TRBJ1-1, with D hard to call. With 7 bases removed from V and 1 base from J, the gap between germline ends came to 13 bases. The CDR3 extends over 14 amino acids. Per the germline V gene, CDR1 is LNHDA and CDR2 is SQIVND (reference sequence). CDR3 in DNA: TGTGCCAGTAAGAGGGCCCCTGGGAACACTGAAGCTTTCTTT. Protein sequence: CASKRAPGNTEAFF.

V is TRBV27 and J is TRBJ2-7, with D tentatively TRBD2 (5 bases). In germline, CDR1 is MNHEY, CDR2 SMNVEV (reference sequence). The CDR3 loop spans 15 amino acids. V gave up 5 bases and J gave up 2 bases, with 16 bases separating them. The CDR3 DNA reads as TGTGCCAGCAGTCCGGACTGGGCCCCTGCCTACGAGCAGTACTTC. It translates to CASSPDWAPAYEQYF.

The genes are TRBV19 and TRBJ2-6; D is undetermined. Trimming took off 10 bases at V and 2 bases at J, with 15 bases between the two ends. The CDR3 is 15 residues long. Germline V lookup: CDR1 LNHDA, CDR2 SQIVND (reference sequence). The CDR3 DNA sequence: TGTGCCACCCGCCAGCCGAGGCCTGGGGCCAACGTCCTGACTTTC. Protein product: CATRQPRPGANVLTF.

This chain links TRBV24-1 with TRBJ2-5; 8 nucleotides align to TRBD1. V shed 2 bases and J 5 bases; nucleotides not matched to a gene: 12. CDR3 length equals 17 residues. CDR1 is KGHDR, CDR2 SFDVKD, per germline. Written as DNA, the CDR3 is TGTGCCACCAGTGATTCCGGTTCAGGGGGCGGAACGGAGACCCAGTACTTC. Translated, it gives CATSDSGSGGGTETQYF.

The chain employs TRBV6-2 or TRBV6-3 and TRBJ1-1; 10 nucleotides agree with TRBD1. CDR3 length: 20 residues. The germline CDR1 and CDR2 sequences are MNHEY and SVGEGT. The V segment lost 4 bases and the J segment 5 bases; nucleotides outside the gene matches: 22. In DNA, the CDR3 is TGTGCCAGCAGTTTTGACCAACACGACAGGGGGCCCGGAATGCGGACTGAAGCTTTCTTT. It is translated as CASSFDQHDRGPGMRTEAFF.

The chain carries TRBV15 and TRBJ1-5; D call uncertain. CDR3 length equals 16 residues. Germline V gene lookup returns CDR1 LNHNV and CDR2 YYDKDF (reference sequence). V was clipped by 0 bases and J by 6 bases, with 15 bases between them. CDR3 sequence: CATSRDGVSGSQPQHF. For the CDR3, the DNA is TGTGCCACCAGCAGAGATGGGGTCTCTGGGAGTCAGCCCCAGCATTTT.

The chain has TRBV5-1 and TRBJ1-4; maybe TRBD1 (5 bases). This CDR3 contains 13 residues. Germline CDR1 and CDR2: SGHRS and YFSETQ. V was pared by 4 bases and J by 5 bases, with 9 bases between. This CDR3 is CASSDSLNEKLFF. The CDR3 nucleotides are TGCGCCAGCAGCGACAGTTTAAATGAAAAACTGTTTTTT.

The gene calls are TRBV28 and TRBJ1-5, with 9 bases that match TRBD1. Germline V gene lookup returns CDR1 MDHEN and CDR2 SYDVKM. The V and J ends lost 5 bases and 4 bases, in that order; junction bases with no gene match: 6. The CDR3 contains 15 residues. CDR3 protein: CASSASGQGNQPQHF. Here the CDR3 DNA reads TGTGCCAGCAGTGCCTCGGGACAGGGTAATCAGCCCCAGCATTTT.

V usage is TRBV12-5 and J usage is TRBJ1-1; D is perhaps TRBD1 (6 bases). Trimming left V 1 base short and J 10 bases short, with 13 bases between. CDR1 is LGHNT and CDR2 is FRNRAP in the germline V gene. The CDR3 extends over 13 amino acids. The CDR3 loop is CASGLDTGFLAFF. For the CDR3, the DNA is TGTGCTAGTGGTTTGGACACAGGGTTTTTAGCTTTCTTT.

The chain joins TRBV3-1 (or the pseudogene TRBV3-2) to TRBJ2-1, with 7 bases matching TRBD2. The CDR3 length is 15 residues. CDR1 is LGHDT and CDR2 is YNNKEL in the germline V gene (reference sequence). Trimming at V came to 1 base and at J to 5 bases, leaving 5 bases not matched to a gene. CDR3 protein: CASSQGFGRNNEQFF. In DNA, the CDR3 is TGTGCCAGCAGCCAAGGCTTCGGGAGGAACAATGAGCAGTTCTTC.

This clone is medium-sized in the sample. The chain joins TRBV7-3 to TRBJ2-3; 7 bases map to TRBD2. Unmatched junction bases numbered 16, after V lost 5 bases and J lost 8 bases. The CDR3 spans 16 residues. CDR1 SGHTA and CDR2 FQGTGA come from the germline V gene. The DNA for the CDR3 is TGTGCCAGCAGCCCTAGCGCTAGCGGTAGCAAGGGTACGCAGTATTTT. Its translation is CASSPSASGSKGTQYF.

The chain combines TRBV2 with TRBJ1-1; D is possibly TRBD1 (6 bases). V lost 6 bases, J lost 4 bases, and 12 bases lay in between. The germline V gene has CDR1 SNHLY and CDR2 FYNNEI. The CDR3 is 13 residues long. The CDR3 reads CASRETGPTEAFF. The CDR3, as DNA: TGTGCCAGCAGGGAAACAGGGCCCACTGAAGCTTTCTTT.